The 6 T cell receptor beta chains given below trace back to one sample, sequenced in a study of PD-L1 blockade in urothelial cancer. TCRdb's copy holds only in-frame clones and misses some; the assay was immunoSEQ multiplex PCR. Of roughly 42,000 clones listed, roughly 77% are singletons. The material was PBMCs, obtained around atezolizumab (anti-PD-L1) treatment. These receptors all come from a man between 65 and 85 years old with urothelial cancer.

V and J are TRBV28 and TRBJ1-1; D possibly corresponds to TRBD1 (5 bases). Trimming cost V 7 bases and J 4 bases, with 19 bases left between them. Germline lookup yields CDR1 MDHEN and CDR2 SYDVKM. This CDR3 comprises 15 residues. CDR3 nucleotide sequence: TGTGCCAGCATTATGTGGGGGGTGACCGGCACTGAAGCTTTCTTT. This sequence encodes CASIMWGVTGTEAFF.

V is TRBV7-9 and J is TRBJ1-4; unclear D gene. The CDR3 is 14 residues long. Germline V gene data show CDR1 as SEHNR and CDR2 as FQNEAQ (reference sequence). Trimming pared 3 bases from V and 10 bases from J, leaving 15 bases between. The CDR3 DNA sequence: TGTGCCAGCAGCTTCGGGATCGTCGGTGGAAAACTGTTTTTT. Protein sequence: CASSFGIVGGKLFF.

J is TRBJ2-5 and V is TRBV9; tentative D call: TRBD1 (6 bases). The CDR3 sequence is 15 residues long. Trimming pared 4 bases from V and 5 bases from J, leaving 18 bases between. Germline loops: CDR1 SGDLS, CDR2 YYNGEE. The CDR3 is CASSPTRTALETQYF. CDR3 bases: TGTGCCAGCAGCCCAACTCGGACAGCGTTGGAGACCCAGTACTTC.

The chain combines TRBV11-2 with TRBJ2-7; 10 bases are shared with TRBD2. CDR1 and CDR2 (germline): SGHAT, FQNNGV. The J segment lost 2 bases and the V segment lost 5 bases, leaving 3 bases of the junction unmatched. The CDR3 length is 14 residues. The CDR3 here is CASSRTSGPYEQYF. CDR3 sequence (DNA): TGTGCCAGCAGCCGGACTAGCGGCCCCTACGAGCAGTACTTC.

V is TRBV28 and J is TRBJ2-1, with D perhaps TRBD1 (5 bases). Germline CDR1 and CDR2: MDHEN and SYDVKM. This CDR3 spans 15 amino acids. Trimming stripped 2 bases from V and 1 base from J, with 9 bases between. The CDR3 DNA follows: TGTGCCAGCAGTTTACAGGGTAGATCCTACAATGAGCAGTTCTTC. Its translation is CASSLQGRSYNEQFF.

CDR3 in amino acids: CASSNRVDNEQFF. CDR3 DNA sequence: TGTGCCAGCAGCAACAGGGTAGACAATGAGCAGTTCTTC. V usage is TRBV7-2 and J usage is TRBJ2-1; D might be TRBD1 (6 bases). This CDR3 comprises 13 residues. V shed 5 bases and J shed 5 bases, with 10 bases lying between them. Germline V CDR1 and CDR2: SGHTA, FQGNSA.